A single sample is the source of the 20 T cell receptor beta chains below, sequenced in a study of T cells in Graves' hyperthyroidism and ophthalmopathy. The source material, RNA transcripts, was used to amplify TCR beta CDR3 regions. Carried out on the TCR CDR3, a first-round RT-PCR used the HTBI primer set. TCRdb re-derived calls from the multiplex PCR reads in MiXCR, one entry per CDR3 protein. The sample contains hundreds of thousands of distinct CDR3 sequences, 15% to 18% of which appear only once. Sequencing was done on a sample of blood. Receptors originate from a woman under 30 with Graves' hyperthyroidism.

This clonotype was detected ten times or more. V usage is TRBV6-2 or TRBV6-3 and J usage is TRBJ1-4; no clear D gene. Trimming pared 7 bases from V and 2 bases from J, leaving 14 bases between. Germline assignment: CDR1 MNHEY and CDR2 SVGEGT. This CDR3 has 15 residues. The CDR3 spells CASNAPMATNEKLFF. Written as DNA, the CDR3 is TGTGCCAGCAACGCACCTATGGCGACTAATGAAAAACTGTTTTTT.

As regards this clonotype: A read error may be the cause here, since a much bigger clone is one base away. The chain uses TRBV28 and TRBJ1-3, with 7 bases identical to TRBD1. The CDR3 is 16 amino acids. Looked up from germline, CDR1 is MDHEN and CDR2 is SYDVKM. Trimming took 3 bases from V and 2 from J; bases not matched to a gene: 7. The CDR3 region is CASSLTGRFPGNTIYF. CDR3 bases: TGTGCCAGCAGTTTGACAGGGCGGTTCCCTGGAAACACCATATATTTT.

This clonotype has just a few counts. Its ends do not fully match the called genes, so a read error is possible. This chain uses TRBV11-2 with TRBJ2-3; 10 bases map to TRBD2. Germline V CDR1 and CDR2: SGHAT, FQNNGV. The CDR3 has 17 residues. CDR3 sequence: CASSSFPLAGVPDMQYF. Written as DNA, the CDR3 is TGTGCCAGCAGCTCATTCCCCCTAGCGGGAGTCCCAGATATGCAGTATTTT.

The CDR3: CASSSAGLAGPLRYF. CDR3 sequence (DNA): TGTGCCAGCAGTTCCGCCGGACTAGCGGGACCCCTTAGGTACTTC. V and J are TRBV6-1 and TRBJ2-5; TRBD2 matches 12 bases. With 5 bases clipped from V and 13 bases from J, the junction kept 14 bases outside the gene matches. Per the germline V gene, CDR1 is MNHNS and CDR2 is SASEGT. The CDR3 is 15 amino acids.

The genes are TRBV7-3 and TRBJ2-1; TRBD2 agrees at 14 bases. This CDR3 comprises 16 residues. Germline V gene data show CDR1 as SGHTA and CDR2 as FQGTGA. The V gene end was trimmed by 3 bases and the J gene end by 5 bases; junction bases not matched to a gene: 3. The CDR3 spells CASSLRGLAGDNEQFF. Here the CDR3 DNA reads TGTGCCAGCAGCTTGAGGGGACTAGCGGGGGACAATGAGCAGTTCTTC.

V is TRBV25-1 and J is TRBJ2-2; 10 bases map to TRBD1. The CDR3 totals 15 residues. Trimming cost V 6 bases and J 5 bases; bases outside gene matches: 6. The germline V gene encodes CDR1 MGHDK and CDR2 SYGVNS. CDR3 amino acids: CASRGTGERTGELFF. The CDR3, as DNA: TGTGCCAGCAGGGGGACAGGGGAGAGGACCGGGGAGCTGTTTTTT.

This clonotype has at least ten counts. The chain couples TRBV5-8 to TRBJ2-3; D is uncertain. The length of the CDR3 is 14 residues. Germline lookup yields CDR1 SGHTS and CDR2 YDEGEE. V lost 4 bases, J lost 0 bases, and 9 bases lay in between. CDR3 sequence reads: CASSPTSSTDTQYF. CDR3 DNA sequence: TGTGCCAGCAGCCCCACTTCCAGCACAGATACGCAGTATTTT.

There are many counts of this clonotype. The genes are TRBV11-2 and TRBJ2-1; D is undetermined. There are 15 residues in the CDR3. V shed 5 bases and J shed 0 bases, with 11 bases lying between them. Germline V gene data show CDR1 as SGHAT and CDR2 as FQNNGV. CDR3 sequence reads: CASSPQWSSYNEQFF. Here the CDR3 DNA reads TGTGCCAGCAGCCCCCAATGGAGCTCCTACAATGAGCAGTTCTTC.

The sample holds a few counts of this clonotype. The rearrangement joins TRBV12-3 or TRBV12-4 to TRBJ2-1; 7 positions agree with TRBD1. The CDR3 totals 12 residues. V lost 2 bases to trimming and J lost 15 bases; unmatched junction nucleotides: 7. The CDR3 spells CASSLQRGPGFF. CDR3 nucleotides: TGTGCCAGCAGTTTACAGAGGGGGCCGGGGTTCTTC.

This clonotype was seen repeatedly, ten times or more. The chain joins TRBV10-3 to TRBJ2-1; a weak D match, TRBD2 (6 bases). V was pared by 0 bases and J by 9 bases, with 6 bases between. In germline, CDR1 is ENHRY, CDR2 SYGVKD. The CDR3 is 12 amino acids. CDR3 coding DNA: TGTGCCATCAGTGAGTCGGGGGGTGAGCAGTTCTTC. It is translated as CAISESGGEQFF.

The sample holds many counts of this clonotype. The chain has TRBV27 and TRBJ2-7; D call uncertain. Germline values: CDR1 MNHEY, CDR2 SMNVEV (reference sequence). The CDR3 totals 13 residues. Deletions cut 5 bases from V and 4 bases from J, with 12 bases between. The CDR3 DNA reads as TGTGCCAGCAGTATGACTGGTCTTTACGAGCAGTACTTC. Protein: CASSMTGLYEQYF.

This clonotype has at least ten counts. The chain joins TRBV7-3 to TRBJ1-2; 9 nucleotides align to TRBD1. CDR1 is SGHTA, CDR2 FQGTGA, per germline. There are 15 residues in the CDR3. The trim removed 5 bases at V and 8 bases at J, leaving 12 bases unmatched. CDR3 DNA: TGTGCCAGCAGCGCCGGGACAGGGACAGCGAGGGGCTACACCTTC. This gives the protein CASSAGTGTARGYTF.

This clonotype was seen at least ten times. The J gene is TRBJ1-5, the V gene TRBV11-3; 7 bases match TRBD1. Trimming at V came to 0 bases and at J to 5 bases, leaving 13 bases not matched to a gene. CDR3 length: 18 residues. Germline V gives CDR1 SGHNT, CDR2 YENEEA. DNA of the CDR3: TGTGCCAGCAGCTTAGATATGCTGAGGCAGGGGGATGATCAGCCCCAGCATTTT. Protein product: CASSLDMLRQGDDQPQHF.

This clonotype was observed a single time. This chain links TRBV9 with TRBJ2-1; 9 bases fit TRBD2. The CDR3 consists of 15 residues. Germline V gives CDR1 SGDLS, CDR2 YYNGEE. With V trimmed by 4 bases and J by 3 bases, 5 bases remained unmatched. In nucleotides, the CDR3 is TGTGCCAGCAGCCCATCTAGCGGGATCTACAATGAGCAGTTCTTC. Its protein is CASSPSSGIYNEQFF.

This clonotype is a singleton in its sample. An end of the junction does not agree with germline; a read error may underlie this. The J gene is TRBJ2-7, the V gene TRBV5-1; D unclear. CDR1 SGHRS and CDR2 YFSETQ come from the germline V gene. This CDR3 is 15 amino acids long. The CDR3 loop is CASGFVTFGSYEQYF. The CDR3 bases are TGCGCCAGCGGCTTTGTCACTTTCGGCTCCTACGAGCAGTACTTC. Based on the CDR3 plus reference TRBV5-1 and TRBJ2-7, the full variable domain is KAGVTQTPRYLIKTRGQQVTLSCSPISGHRSVSWYQQTPGQGLQFLFEYFSETQRNKGNFPGRFSGRQFSNSRSEMNVSTLELGDSALYLCASGFVTFGSYEQYFGPGTRLTVT.

The V and J genes are TRBV4-1 and TRBJ1-1; D perhaps matches TRBD1 (6 bases). Trimming left V 7 bases short and J 1 base short, with 19 bases between. The germline V gene has CDR1 MGHRA and CDR2 YSYEKL. This CDR3 is built from 16 residues. CDR3 residues: CASKSRLGGRNTEAFF. Here the CDR3 DNA reads TGCGCCAGCAAATCAAGGTTAGGGGGGAGGAACACTGAAGCTTTCTTT.

This clonotype was picked up many times. The chain has TRBV30 and TRBJ2-1; D gene uncertain. Trimming cost V 2 bases and J 10 bases, with 15 bases left between them. This CDR3 has 13 amino acids. Germline V lookup: CDR1 GTSNPN, CDR2 SVGIG (reference sequence). The CDR3 DNA reads as TGTGCCTGGAGTCCGCAATTAGCCGGAGAGCAGTTCTTC. Protein sequence: CAWSPQLAGEQFF.

This sequence joins TRBV27 and TRBJ1-1, with D perhaps matching TRBD1 (6 bases). CDR1 MNHEY and CDR2 SMNVEV come from the germline V gene (reference sequence). Trimming stripped 2 bases from V and 2 bases from J, with 15 bases between. The CDR3 extends over 16 amino acids. Here the CDR3 DNA reads TGTGCCAGCAGTTTAAAATGGGGGGGGCTTAACACTGAAGCTTTCTTT. Protein sequence: CASSLKWGGLNTEAFF.

This clonotype was seen a few times. At one end the junction does not follow the germline gene, possibly because of a read error. The V gene is TRBV7-7, the J gene TRBJ2-5; D remains ambiguous. Germline V gene data show CDR1 as SSHAT and CDR2 as FNYEAQ (reference sequence). The CDR3 sequence is 13 residues long. CDR3 nucleotides: TGTGCTAGCAGCCCTCAGGACCGAGAGACCCAGTACTTC. This translates into CASSPQDRETQYF.

There are many counts of this clonotype. The chain links TRBV11-3 to TRBJ2-2; TRBD2 matches 15 bases. The germline gives CDR1 SGHNT, CDR2 YENEEA. The CDR3 has 16 residues. J was trimmed by 4 bases and V by 5 bases; bases with no gene match: 2. CDR3 sequence (DNA): TGTGCCAGCAGCCCGGGACTAGCGGGGGGCACCGGGGAGCTGTTTTTT. Translating gives CASSPGLAGGTGELFF.